This passage covers 9 T cell receptor beta chains from one sample sequenced in a study of T cell responses to AZD1222 COVID-19 vaccine. The assay was immunoSEQ multiplex PCR, and TCRdb's table has in-frame clones only and misses some. The profile shows around 150,000 clones, under 95% of them singletons. Sequenced material: peripheral blood, taken 28 days after the second AZD1222 dose. These receptors were obtained from an adult who received the AZD1222 COVID-19 vaccine.

The rearrangement links TRBV5-1 to TRBJ1-6; D remains ambiguous. Germline assignment: CDR1 SGHRS and CDR2 YFSETQ. Trimming stripped 5 bases from V and 10 bases from J, with 19 bases between. The CDR3 runs to 15 residues. CDR3 nucleotide sequence: TGCGCCAGCAGTGGGTGGGAGGCCAGTGACTCACCCCTCCACTTT. It is translated as CASSGWEASDSPLHF. Filled out from reference TRBV5-1 and TRBJ1-6, the complete variable domain reads KAGVTQTPRYLIKTRGQQVTLSCSPISGHRSVSWYQQTPGQGLQFLFEYFSETQRNKGNFPGRFSGRQFSNSRSEMNVSTLELGDSALYLCASSGWEASDSPLHFGNGTRLTVT.

The rearrangement uses TRBV20-1 and TRBJ2-7; 8 nucleotides agree with TRBD2. V shed 3 bases, J shed 5 bases, and the junction held 6 bases outside the gene matches. Germline loops: CDR1 DFQATT, CDR2 SNEGSKA (reference sequence). The CDR3 runs to 13 residues. CDR3: CSASPAGADEQYF. The CDR3, as DNA: TGCAGTGCTAGTCCAGCGGGGGCCGACGAGCAGTACTTC.

The V and J genes are TRBV10-3 and TRBJ1-1; D is unclear. V was trimmed by 5 bases and J by 4 bases, leaving 11 bases between them. From germline, CDR1 is ENHRY and CDR2 SYGVKD. CDR3 length: 13 residues. The CDR3 is CAISKPEGTEAFF. The CDR3 DNA reads TGTGCCATCAGTAAACCAGAGGGCACTGAAGCTTTCTTT.

The rearrangement links TRBV7-9 to TRBJ1-1; D is perhaps TRBD1 (5 bases). Deletions cut 6 bases from V and 0 bases from J, with 14 bases between. CDR1 is SEHNR, CDR2 FQNEAQ, per germline (reference sequence). The CDR3 spans 15 residues. The CDR3: CASRTTGTMNTEAFF. The CDR3 nucleotides read TGTGCCAGCAGAACCACCGGGACCATGAACACTGAAGCTTTCTTT.

This chain links TRBV18 with TRBJ1-2, with 9 bases that match TRBD1. The V segment lost 1 base and the J segment 4 bases; nucleotides outside the gene matches: 4. CDR1 and CDR2 (germline): KGHSH, LQKENI. The CDR3 is made up of 15 amino acids. The CDR3 region is CASSPRTGAGYGYTF. The CDR3 bases are TGTGCCAGCTCACCACGGACAGGGGCGGGCTATGGCTACACCTTC.

This clone was seen just once. V and J are TRBV3-1 (or the pseudogene TRBV3-2) and TRBJ1-3; 8 bases match TRBD1. Germline lookup yields CDR1 LGHDT and CDR2 YNNKEL (reference sequence). This CDR3 comprises 17 residues. Losses at the gene ends were 1 base for V and 2 bases for J; bases not matched to a gene: 7. The DNA of the CDR3 is TGTGCCAGCAGCCAAGGCGTTTGGGACAGGACTGGAAACACCATATATTTT. It is translated as CASSQGVWDRTGNTIYF.

The chain is built from TRBV5-1 and TRBJ2-7; 7 bases map to TRBD1. V dropped 0 bases and J dropped 3; count of bases not matched to a gene: 12. The CDR3 is made up of 17 amino acids. The germline V gene encodes CDR1 SGHRS and CDR2 YFSETQ. CDR3 sequence (DNA): TGCGCCAGCAGCTTGGCCAGAAGAGGGACAGCAATCTACGAGCAGTACTTC. Its protein product is CASSLARRGTAIYEQYF.

V and J are TRBV6-5 and TRBJ1-2, with D perhaps TRBD1 (5 bases). CDR1 MNHEY and CDR2 SVGAGI come from the germline V gene. The CDR3 length is 13 residues. The V gene lost 0 bases and the J gene lost 7 bases, with 9 bases spanning the gap. In DNA, the CDR3 is TGTGCCAGCAGTTACTCGACTCAGGGTGGCTACACCTTC. Protein: CASSYSTQGGYTF.

CDR3 amino acids: CSAGQYNEQFF. DNA of the CDR3: TGCAGTGCTGGACAGTACAATGAGCAGTTCTTC. The chain joins TRBV20-1 to TRBJ2-1; D is perhaps TRBD1 (6 bases). V was pared by 5 bases and J by 4 bases, with 6 bases between. Germline values: CDR1 DFQATT, CDR2 SNEGSKA (reference sequence). CDR3 length equals 11 residues.